This T cell receptor beta chain was captured in a study of blood T cell repertoires in COVID-19 (dated by TCRdb to 2020 to 2021). Regarding the research as a whole: Samples from collaborators originated in the United States, Italy and Spain and spanned both the acute and convalescent phases of COVID-19. The material from the prospective study consisted of cDNA or gDNA derived from T cells, B-cell-depleted T cells, or PBMCs. Subjects who had been exposed to COVID-19, were actively infected with it, or had recovered from it provided the deeply sampled blood TCRbeta repertoires that made up the dataset. The repertoires were released in a freely available public database intended as a resource for research on the immune response to SARS-CoV-2. The samples were drawn from the first 160 participants of the ongoing ImmuneRACE study and from over a thousand subjects provided by 6 global collaborators. Nearly every sample came with metadata listing a de-identified subject ID, COVID-19 status, age in years and sex. HLA class I and class II types, where available, came from metadata supplied by the sample provider rather than from assay-based typing. On the study overall, not on this receptor specifically: The amount of clinical and demographic metadata varied by source and participant and was provided uncurated.

TCRbeta CDR3 regions were amplified from genomic DNA using the immunoSEQ Assay, a bias-controlled multiplex PCR. As for the authors' bioinformatics: The number of nucleated cells in each sample was estimated by amplification of reference gene primers within the assay. To quantify the absolute abundance of each unique TCRbeta CDR3 rearrangement, sequence reads were collapsed and filtered. For each sample, productive Simpson clonality was calculated as the square root of Simpson's diversity index over productive rearrangements. TCRdb obtained this table from immuneACCESS and retained in-frame rearrangements with V and J assigned. These tables miss some clones; where compared with another copy, unresolved V genes account for less than half of the shortfall, and the remainder is unexplained. That table supplies the V and J calls and clone size; D and trimming were determined from the DNA. The sample data list roughly 35,000 clones, and approximately 89% of these were observed just once. Of the sample, 14% is held by the ten largest clones.

The germline V gene supplies CDR1 SGDLS and CDR2 YYNGEE. The germline V and J ends show losses of 2 bases and 0 bases respectively, and no gene match explains 3 bases of the junction. Its CDR3 holds 16 amino acids, cysteine through phenylalanine. Left in the record is the CDR3 DNA by itself, 48 bases read in frame from the first base. Of note for this clone: The specificity of this receptor is unknown. No much larger clone exists at a distance of one base, and base qualities are not known.

Collaborating institutions collected whole blood in K2EDTA tubes following their own protocols. For TCRbeta analysis, collaborators shipped samples as frozen whole blood, isolated PBMCs, or DNA extracted from either of those sample types. Sequenced sample: peripheral blood. The receptor was derived from a man between 60 and 75 years old with active COVID-19. The V and J genes are TRBV9 and TRBJ2-2; 8 of the junction bases match TRBD1. The encoded CDR3 is CASSVQGATNTGELFF. The DNA reads as follows: TGTGCCAGCAGCGTCCAGGGGGCCACGAACACCGGGGAGCTGTTTTTT.